What follows is one TCR beta chain and its context. Its antigen remains unknown. This record belongs to a study of PD-1 blockade in classical Hodgkin lymphoma. Only in-frame clones appear in the TCRdb table, and some are missing; sequencing was by immunoSEQ multiplex PCR. The profile shows approximately 25,000 clones, 60% to 85% of them singletons. Whole-study findings and limits: Healthy donors reportedly exceeded newly diagnosed patients in baseline TCR diversity. The repertoire differences lack a defined cause, possibly disease activity or prior therapy.

Trimming stripped 1 base from V and 8 bases from J, with 15 bases between. The CDR3 spans 14 residues. Germline V lookup: CDR1 SGHDT, CDR2 YYEEEE. No patient escaped relapse after autologous stem cell transplantation, and brentuximab vedotin exposure varied. Magnetic negative selection purified CD4+ T cells from thawed PBMCs. The sequence was collected from a human donor with classical Hodgkin lymphoma. V and J are TRBV5-6 and TRBJ1-2; no reliable D call. Sequenced material: CD4+ T cells from blood, taken at baseline. CDR3 sequence: CASSLFGREVGYTF. For the CDR3, the DNA is TGTGCCAGCAGCTTGTTCGGAAGGGAGGTCGGCTACACCTTC. Full variable domain (missing parts from reference TRBV5-6 and TRBJ1-2): DAGVTQSPTHLIKTRGQQVTLRCSPKSGHDTVSWYQQALGQGPQFIFQYYEEEERQRGNFPDRFSGHQFPNYSSELNVNALLLGDSALYLCASSLFGREVGYTFGSGTRLTVV.